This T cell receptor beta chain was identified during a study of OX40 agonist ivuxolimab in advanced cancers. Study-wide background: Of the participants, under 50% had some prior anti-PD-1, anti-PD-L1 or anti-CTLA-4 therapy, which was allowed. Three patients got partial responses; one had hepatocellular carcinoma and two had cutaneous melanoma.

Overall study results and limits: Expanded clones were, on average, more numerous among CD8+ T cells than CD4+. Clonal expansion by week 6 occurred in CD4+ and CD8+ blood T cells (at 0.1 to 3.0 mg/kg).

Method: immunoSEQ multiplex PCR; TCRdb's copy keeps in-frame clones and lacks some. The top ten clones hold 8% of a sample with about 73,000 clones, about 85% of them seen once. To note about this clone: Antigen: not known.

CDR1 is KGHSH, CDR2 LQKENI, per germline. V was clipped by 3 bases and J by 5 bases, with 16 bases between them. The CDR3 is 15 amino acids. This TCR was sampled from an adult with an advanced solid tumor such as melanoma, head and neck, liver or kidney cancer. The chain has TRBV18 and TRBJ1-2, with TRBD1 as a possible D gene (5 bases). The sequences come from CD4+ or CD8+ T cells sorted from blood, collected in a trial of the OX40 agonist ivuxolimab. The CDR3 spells CASSPESGKAYGYTF. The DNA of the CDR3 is TGTGCCAGCTCACCCGAGTCAGGGAAGGCGTATGGCTACACCTTC.